A single sample is the source of the 14 T cell receptor beta chains below, sequenced in a study of graft-versus-host responses after intestinal transplantation. These TCRs are of unknown antigen specificity. Sequenced by immunoSEQ multiplex PCR; TCRdb stores in-frame clones only, minus some. Of approximately 81,000 clones detected, roughly 91% appear once; the ten largest clones hold roughly 7.3%. The sample consisted of unstimulated CD8+ T cells sorted from spleen or lymph node cells, taken before transplant. The receptors shown here come from a human donor who was the organ donor for an intestinal transplant.

This clone has just a few counts. The CDR3 region is CASSTWTGDSYGYTF. The CDR3 DNA reads as TGTGCCAGTAGTACATGGACAGGGGATTCTTATGGCTACACCTTC. The chain employs TRBV19 and TRBJ1-2, with 9 bases fitting TRBD1. The length of the CDR3 is 15 residues. Germline CDR1 LNHDA, CDR2 SQIVND (reference sequence). Unmatched junction bases numbered 8, after V lost 4 bases and J lost 5 bases.

CDR3 residues: CASSIRTGLQANYGYTF. The CDR3 DNA sequence: TGTGCCAGTAGTATCCGGACAGGTCTCCAAGCTAACTATGGCTACACCTTC. The chain is built from TRBV19 and TRBJ1-2, with 7 bases lining up with TRBD1. V was clipped by 3 bases and J by 0 bases; unmatched bases: 10. The length of the CDR3 is 17 residues. Germline V lookup: CDR1 LNHDA, CDR2 SQIVND (reference sequence).

V gene TRBV5-1 combines with J gene TRBJ2-3; D is ambiguous. Trimming shortened V by 1 base and J by 5 bases, and 11 bases separated the two germline ends. Germline-derived CDR1 and CDR2 are SGHRS and YFSETQ. The CDR3 length is 14 residues. The CDR3 is CASSLSVAGDTQYF. In DNA, the CDR3 is TGCGCCAGCAGCTTGAGTGTAGCCGGAGATACGCAGTATTTT.

The rearrangement uses TRBV19 and TRBJ2-7; D gene ambiguous. CDR3 length: 13 amino acids. Per germline, CDR1 LNHDA and CDR2 SQIVND (reference sequence). The V end was cut by 1 base, the J end by 3 bases, with 7 bases between. CDR3 nucleotides: TGTGCCAGTAGTATAGCCAACAACTACGAGCAGTACTTC. Its protein is CASSIANNYEQYF.

V is TRBV28 and J is TRBJ2-7; D possibly uses TRBD1 or TRBD2 (5 bases each). The CDR3 runs 14 residues. Trimming pared 5 bases from V and 0 bases from J, leaving 11 bases between. Germline-derived CDR1 and CDR2 are MDHEN and SYDVKM. The CDR3 loop reads CASSHHGASYEQYF. The DNA for the CDR3 is TGTGCCAGCAGTCATCACGGGGCCTCCTACGAGCAGTACTTC.

The chain employs TRBV10-2 and TRBJ2-6; D may be TRBD1 (6 bases). V lost 4 bases to trimming and J lost 0 bases, with 7 bases between them. In germline, CDR1 is WSHSY, CDR2 SAAADI. This CDR3 contains 15 residues. CDR3 loop: CASSVGASGANVLTF. CDR3 bases: TGCGCCAGCAGTGTGGGGGCCTCTGGGGCCAACGTCCTGACTTTC.

This chain links TRBV4-1 with TRBJ1-5, with a tentative D call TRBD1 (5 bases). The ends were cut back, 0 bases at V and 9 bases at J, with 12 bases in the middle. The CDR3 has 14 amino acids. Per the germline V gene, CDR1 is MGHRA and CDR2 is YSYEKL. CDR3 bases: TGCGCCAGCAGCCAAGATGGGGGGGGACTGCCCCAGCATTTT. Encoded protein: CASSQDGGGLPQHF.

The chain couples TRBV9 to TRBJ2-1, with D possibly TRBD2 on 6 matching bases. V was trimmed by 3 bases and J by 4 bases, leaving 20 bases between them. Per the germline V gene, CDR1 is SGDLS and CDR2 is YYNGEE. This CDR3 spans 17 amino acids. The CDR3 DNA follows: TGTGCCAGCAGCGGACATAACGCACCGGGACTGTACAATGAGCAGTTCTTC. Its translation is CASSGHNAPGLYNEQFF.

This chain uses TRBV30 with TRBJ2-4; D is possibly TRBD1 or TRBD2 (6 bases each). The germline V and J ends were trimmed by 2 bases and 9 bases, with 17 bases remaining between them. CDR3 size: 14 residues. Germline assignment: CDR1 GTSNPN and CDR2 SVGIG (reference sequence). The CDR3 reads CAWSRGAGDGIQYF. CDR3 nucleotides: TGTGCCTGGAGTAGGGGGGCAGGGGACGGCATTCAGTACTTC.

The chain uses TRBV6-5 and TRBJ1-5; the D gene is possibly TRBD1 (5 bases). Germline-derived CDR1 and CDR2 are MNHEY and SVGAGI. The CDR3 covers 14 residues. Between the trimmed V and J ends, which lost 0 bases and 5 bases, there was a span of 8 bases. CDR3 sequence: CASSYSGGDQPQHF. The CDR3 nucleotides are TGTGCCAGCAGTTACTCCGGGGGAGATCAGCCCCAGCATTTT.

The chain carries TRBV28 and TRBJ2-3, with D maybe TRBD2 (6 bases). The CDR3 has 19 residues. Trimming stripped 6 bases from V and 0 bases from J, with 25 bases between. Germline CDR1 reads MDHEN; CDR2 reads SYDVKM. The CDR3, as DNA: TGTGCCAGCAGAGCGGCTGGGGGACTTTTCTTCCCCAGCACAGATACGCAGTATTTT. Translation: CASRAAGGLFFPSTDTQYF. The whole variable domain, filled in from reference TRBV28 and TRBJ2-3, reads DVKVTQSSRYLVKRTGEKVFLECVQDMDHENMFWYRQDPGLGLRLIYFSYDVKMKEKGDIPEGYSVSREKKERFSLILESASTNQTSMYLCASRAAGGLFFPSTDTQYFGPGTRLTVL.

The CDR3 bases are TGTGCCAGCACAGACAACAGGCCCACCTACGAGCAGTACTTC. It is translated as CASTDNRPTYEQYF. The chain is built from TRBV2 and TRBJ2-7, with D possibly being TRBD1 (5 bases). V was cut by 7 bases and J by 2 bases, with 15 bases left in between. The CDR3 contains 14 residues. From germline, CDR1 is SNHLY and CDR2 FYNNEI. The whole variable domain, remainder taken from reference TRBV2 and TRBJ2-7, is EPEVTQTPSHQVTQMGQEVILRCVPISNHLYFYWYRQILGQKVEFLVSFYNNEISEKSEIFDDQFSVERPDGSNFTLKIRSTKLEDSAMYFCASTDNRPTYEQYFGPGTRLTVT.

The V call is TRBV9, the J call TRBJ2-3; 9 positions match TRBD2. With 0 bases clipped from V and 3 bases from J, the junction kept 14 bases outside the gene matches. The V gene's germline CDR1 is SGDLS and CDR2 YYNGEE. The CDR3 loop spans 19 amino acids. CDR3: CASSVDIGIERGVTDTQYF. The CDR3, as DNA: TGTGCCAGCAGCGTAGACATTGGGATAGAGCGGGGGGTTACAGATACGCAGTATTTT.

V is TRBV27 and J is TRBJ2-5; D uncertain. The CDR3 sequence is 9 residues long. V lost 8 bases, J lost 4 bases, and 2 bases lay in between. Germline-derived CDR1 and CDR2 are MNHEY and SMNVEV (reference sequence). Here the CDR3 DNA reads TGTGCCAGCCCAGAGACCCAGTACTTC. Translated: CASPETQYF.